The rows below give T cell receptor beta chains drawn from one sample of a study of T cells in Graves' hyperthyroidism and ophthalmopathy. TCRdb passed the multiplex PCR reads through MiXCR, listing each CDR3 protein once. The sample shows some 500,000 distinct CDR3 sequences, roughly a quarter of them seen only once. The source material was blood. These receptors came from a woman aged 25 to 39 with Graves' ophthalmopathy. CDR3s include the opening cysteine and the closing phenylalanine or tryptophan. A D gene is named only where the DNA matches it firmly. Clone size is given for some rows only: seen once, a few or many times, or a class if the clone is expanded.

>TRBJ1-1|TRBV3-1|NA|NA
TGTGCCAGCAGCCAAGAGGGGATATGGACTGAAGCTTTCTTT
CASSQEGIWTEAFF
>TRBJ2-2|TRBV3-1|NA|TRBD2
TGTGCCAGCAGCCAAGAAGGCGGGGGGGCCGGCGGGGAGCTGTTTTTT
CASSQEGGGAGGELFF
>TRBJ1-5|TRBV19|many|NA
TGTGCCAGTAGGGAGGGTTTGAGCAATCAGCCCCAGCATTTT
CASREGLSNQPQHF
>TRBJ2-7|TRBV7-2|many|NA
TGTGCCAGCAGCTTAGAGTCCAGCAGCCCCTACGAGCAGTACTTC
CASSLESSSPYEQYF
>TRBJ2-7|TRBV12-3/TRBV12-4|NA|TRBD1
TGTGCCAACAGGAACAGGGGGGATTACGAGCAGTACTTC
CANRNRGDYEQYF
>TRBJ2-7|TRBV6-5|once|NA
TGTGCCAGCAGTTACCCGGGGTATACGGGGAGGTCCTACGAGCAGTACTTC
CASSYPGYTGRSYEQYF
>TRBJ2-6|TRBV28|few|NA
TGTGCCAGCAGCCCTTATTCGCTGGGGGCCAACGTCCTGACTTTC
CASSPYSLGANVLTF
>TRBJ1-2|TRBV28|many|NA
TGTGCCAGCAGGACCGGGACAACTAACTATGGCTACACCTTC
CASRTGTTNYGYTF
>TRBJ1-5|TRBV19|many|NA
TGTGCCAGTATCCCCGGAAATAGCAATCAGCCCCAGCATTTT
CASIPGNSNQPQHF
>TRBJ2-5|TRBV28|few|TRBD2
TGTGCCAGCCGTAGCGGGAGTACGGAGACCCAGTACTTC
CASRSGSTETQYF
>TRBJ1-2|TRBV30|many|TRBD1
TGTGCCTGGAGCGTACGAGCACAGGGGTATGGCTACACCTTC
CAWSVRAQGYGYTF
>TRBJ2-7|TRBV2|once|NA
TGTGCCAGCAGTGCTTCCGCGCAGGGGCCCTACGAGCAGTACTTC
CASSASAQGPYEQYF
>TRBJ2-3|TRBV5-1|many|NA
TGCGCCAGCAGCTTGGACAGGGTGAGCACAGATACGCAGTATTTT
CASSLDRVSTDTQYF
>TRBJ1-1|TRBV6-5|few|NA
TGTGCCAGCAGAGGGCCGAGAGGTTTGATGGGTGAAGCTTTCTTT
CASRGPRGLMGEAFF
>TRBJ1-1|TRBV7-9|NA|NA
TGTGCCAGCAGCCCAGTGGGGGGCGCGTACACTGAAGCTTTCTTT
CASSPVGGAYTEAFF
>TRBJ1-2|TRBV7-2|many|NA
TGTGCCAGCTGGAGTTTACAGAAGGGCTACACCTTC
CASWSLQKGYTF
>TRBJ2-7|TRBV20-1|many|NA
TGCAGTGCTAGGCGTCCGCTTTTCTACGAGCAGTACTTC
CSARRPLFYEQYF
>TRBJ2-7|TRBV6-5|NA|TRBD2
TGTGCCAGCAGTTACTGGTCTAGCGGGGGTTACGAGCAGTACTTC
CASSYWSSGGYEQYF
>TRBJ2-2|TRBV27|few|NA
TGTGCCAGCAGTCCAAACCGGATACCCACCGGGGAGCTGTTTTTT
CASSPNRIPTGELFF
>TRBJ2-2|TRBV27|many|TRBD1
TGTGCCAGCAGTCCGTGGGTAGGACAGGCGAACACCGGGGAGCTGTTTTTT
CASSPWVGQANTGELFF
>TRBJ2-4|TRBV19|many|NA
TGTGCCAGTACCAAAACCGGGATTCTAGCCAAAAACATTCAGTACTTC
CASTKTGILAKNIQYF
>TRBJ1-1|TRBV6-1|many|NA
TGTGCCAGCAGTCCGACACGCTCTGAAGCTTTCTTT
CASSPTRSEAFF
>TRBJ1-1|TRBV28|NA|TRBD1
TGTGCCAGCAGTTACAGGGGGCGGATGGATGAAGCTTTCTTT
CASSYRGRMDEAFF
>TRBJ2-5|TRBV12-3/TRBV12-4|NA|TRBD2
TGTGCCAGCATGCTAGCGGGAGGTGGAGAGACCCAGTACTTC
CASMLAGGGETQYF
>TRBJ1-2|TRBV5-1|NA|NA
TGCGCCAGCAGCTTGGCCCGCGGGGGATATGAGGATGGCTACACCTTC
CASSLARGGYEDGYTF
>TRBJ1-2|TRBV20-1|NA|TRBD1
TGCAGTGCTTACCAGGGGACAGGATATGGCTACACCTTC
CSAYQGTGYGYTF
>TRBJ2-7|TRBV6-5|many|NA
TGTGCCAGCACCAGGGACGTAAATAACGAGCAGTACTTC
CASTRDVNNEQYF
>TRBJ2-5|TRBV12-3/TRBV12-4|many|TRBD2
TGTGCCAGCAGGCTGACTAGCGGGGGGCGCCACTCGTACCAAGAGACCCAGTACTTC
CASRLTSGGRHSYQETQYF
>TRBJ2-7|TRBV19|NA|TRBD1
TGTGCCAGTAGTATTGGGACAGGGGGTTACGAGCAGTACTTC
CASSIGTGGYEQYF
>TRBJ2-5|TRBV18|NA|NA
TGTGCCAGCTCACTTGGGACGGGGCGATCCCAAGAGACCCAGTACTTC
CASSLGTGRSQETQYF
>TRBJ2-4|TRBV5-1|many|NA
TGCGCCAGCAGCTTGGATGCAGGGGGGATCCAAAACATTCAGTACTTC
CASSLDAGGIQNIQYF
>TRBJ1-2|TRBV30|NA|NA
TGTGCCTGGAAAAGGCAGGACTTCGGAGGCTATGGCTACACCTTC
CAWKRQDFGGYGYTF
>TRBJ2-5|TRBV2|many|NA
TGTGCCAGCAGTGTGGACGTCTACCAAGAGACCCAGTACTTC
CASSVDVYQETQYF
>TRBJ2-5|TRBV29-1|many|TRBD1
TGCAGCGTTGAGGAGACAGGGTTTGGGACCCAGTACTTC
CSVEETGFGTQYF
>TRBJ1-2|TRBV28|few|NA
TGTGCCAGCAGTTTGGGGCACAGGAATGGCTACACCTTC
CASSLGHRNGYTF
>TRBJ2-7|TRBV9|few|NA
TGTGCCAGCAGCGTAGAGGCAGGTCCTCCCTACGAGCAGTACTTC
CASSVEAGPPYEQYF
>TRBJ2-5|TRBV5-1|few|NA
TGCGCCAGCAGCCCGCCGGTCGCGGGAGAGACCCAGTACTTC
CASSPPVAGETQYF
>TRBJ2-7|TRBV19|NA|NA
TGTGCCAGTAGCATCCCTAGCGCCGAGGGTGTCGAGCAGTACTTC
CASSIPSAEGVEQYF
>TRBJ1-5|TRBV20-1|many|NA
TGCAGTGCTAGAATCGGCAATCAGCCCCAGCATTTT
CSARIGNQPQHF
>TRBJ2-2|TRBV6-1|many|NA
TGTGCCAGCTCCAAAGTCAGGTCGACCGCCGGGGAGCTGTTTTTT
CASSKVRSTAGELFF
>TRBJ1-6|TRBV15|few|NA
TGTGCCACCAGCAGAGAGAGGGATTCACCCCTCCACTTT
CATSRERDSPLHF
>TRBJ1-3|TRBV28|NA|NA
TGTGCCAGCAGTTTATGGCAGTCACTCTCTGGAAACACCATATATTTT
CASSLWQSLSGNTIYF
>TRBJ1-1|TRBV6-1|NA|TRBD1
TGTGCCAGCAGTGATTGGACAGGGGCCATGAACACTGAAGCTTTCTTT
CASSDWTGAMNTEAFF
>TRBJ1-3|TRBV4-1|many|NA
TGCGCCAGCAGCCAAGGCTCTCTGGGGGCTGGTGGAAACACCATATATTTT
CASSQGSLGAGGNTIYF
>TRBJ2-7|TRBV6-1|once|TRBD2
TGTGCCAGCAGTGAACTAGCGGGAGCTCTCCACGAGCAGTACTTC
CASSELAGALHEQYF
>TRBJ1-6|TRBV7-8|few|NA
TGTGCCAGCAGCTTAGAACCGGGGGCACCCCTCCACTTT
CASSLEPGAPLHF
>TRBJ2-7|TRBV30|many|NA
TGTGCCTGGAACCCACAGGGAACCTACGAGCAGTACTTC
CAWNPQGTYEQYF
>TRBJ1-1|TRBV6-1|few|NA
TGTGCCAGCAGTGAATCGGCTGATTGGAACACTGAAGCTTTCTTT
CASSESADWNTEAFF
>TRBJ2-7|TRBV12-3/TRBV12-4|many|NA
TGTGCCAGCAGTTTCGCAGGGATGTCCTACGAGCAGTACTTC
CASSFAGMSYEQYF
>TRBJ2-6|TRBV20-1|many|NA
TGCAGTGCTAGAAAGGGGTCTGGGGCCAACGTCCTGACTTTC
CSARKGSGANVLTF
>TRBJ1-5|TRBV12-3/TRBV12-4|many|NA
TGTGCCAGCAGTTTCTCCGGTAATCAGCCCCAGCATTTT
CASSFSGNQPQHF